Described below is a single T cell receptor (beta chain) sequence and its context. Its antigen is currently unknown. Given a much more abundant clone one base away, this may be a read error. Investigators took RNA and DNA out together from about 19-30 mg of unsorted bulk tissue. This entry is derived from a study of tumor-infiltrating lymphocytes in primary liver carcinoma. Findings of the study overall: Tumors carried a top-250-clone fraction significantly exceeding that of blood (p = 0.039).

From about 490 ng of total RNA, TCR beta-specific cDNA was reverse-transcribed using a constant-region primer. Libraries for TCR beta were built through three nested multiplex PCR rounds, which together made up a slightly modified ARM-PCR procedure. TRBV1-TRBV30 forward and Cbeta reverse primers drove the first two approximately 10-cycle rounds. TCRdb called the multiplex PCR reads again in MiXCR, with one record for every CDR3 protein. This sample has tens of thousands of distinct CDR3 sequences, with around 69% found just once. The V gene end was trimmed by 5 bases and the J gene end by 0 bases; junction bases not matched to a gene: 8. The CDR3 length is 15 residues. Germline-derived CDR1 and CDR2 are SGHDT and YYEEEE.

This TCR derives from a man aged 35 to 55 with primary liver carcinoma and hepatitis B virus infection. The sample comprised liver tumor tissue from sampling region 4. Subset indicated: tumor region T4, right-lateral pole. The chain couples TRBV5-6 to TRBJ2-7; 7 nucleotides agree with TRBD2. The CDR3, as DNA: TGTGCCAGCAGTCGGATCCGGGACTACTCCTACGAGCAGTACTTC. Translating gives CASSRIRDYSYEQYF.